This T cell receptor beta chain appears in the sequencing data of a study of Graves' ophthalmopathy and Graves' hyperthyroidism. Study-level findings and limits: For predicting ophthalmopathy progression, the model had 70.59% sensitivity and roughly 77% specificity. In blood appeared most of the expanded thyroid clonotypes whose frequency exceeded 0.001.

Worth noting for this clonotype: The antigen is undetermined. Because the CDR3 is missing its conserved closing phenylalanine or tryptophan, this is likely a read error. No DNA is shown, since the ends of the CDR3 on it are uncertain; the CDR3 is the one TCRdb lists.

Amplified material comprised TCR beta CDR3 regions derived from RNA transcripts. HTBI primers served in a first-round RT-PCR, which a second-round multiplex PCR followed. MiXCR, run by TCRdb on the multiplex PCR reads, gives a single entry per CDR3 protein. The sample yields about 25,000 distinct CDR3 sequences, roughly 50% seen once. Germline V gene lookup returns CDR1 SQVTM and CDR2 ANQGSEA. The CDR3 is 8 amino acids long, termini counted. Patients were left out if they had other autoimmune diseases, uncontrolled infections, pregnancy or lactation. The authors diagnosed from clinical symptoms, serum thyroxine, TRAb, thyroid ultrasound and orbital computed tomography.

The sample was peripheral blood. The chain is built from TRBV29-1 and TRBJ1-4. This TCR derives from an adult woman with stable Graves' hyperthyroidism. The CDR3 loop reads CSVRRAIR.